This T cell receptor beta chain was sequenced in a study of sequential checkpoint blockade in melanoma. Study at large: Arm A got nivolumab then ipilimumab; arm B the reverse, 1:1.

The CDR3 has 13 amino acids. The V gene lost 7 bases and the J gene lost 4 bases, with 13 bases spanning the gap. The germline V gene has CDR1 LNHDA and CDR2 SQIVND (reference sequence). The data were produced by immunoSEQ multiplex PCR, yet TCRdb's version contains in-frame clones alone and is incomplete. Found here are about 12,000 clones, roughly 25% of them singletons; the top ten hold roughly a fifth. Treatment given: randomized to nivolumab then ipilimumab (arm A) or the reverse (arm B). The origin of this receptor is a human donor with melanoma. The rearrangement links TRBV19 to TRBJ1-1, with unresolved D. The sequencing here drew on tumor tissue (inferred from file names), taken from a patient given nivolumab and ipilimumab in sequence. The CDR3 sequence is CASNKRGFTEAFF. The CDR3 region has the DNA TGTGCCAGTAATAAAAGAGGGTTCACTGAAGCTTTCTTT. Full variable domain (rest looked up from reference TRBV19 and TRBJ1-1): DGGITQSPKYLFRKEGQNVTLSCEQNLNHDAMYWYRQDPGQGLRLIYYSQIVNDFQKGDIAEGYSVSREKKESFPLTVTSAQKNPTAFYLCASNKRGFTEAFFGQGTRLTVV.